Listed here are 11 T cell receptor beta chains from one sample, sequenced in a study of cytomegalovirus exposure and HLA in healthy donors (dated by TCRdb to the late 2010s). The library was built by means of the immunoSEQ multiplex PCR assay. A mixture of 60 forward primers for TCR Vbeta segments and 13 reverse primers for TCR Jbeta segments was used in the multiplex PCR. TCRdb holds this immuneACCESS table with in-frame rearrangements only. Some clones are missing; in checked studies, unresolved V genes explain under half, and the rest has no known cause. Within this sample are just over 150,000 clones, with roughly 82% of them counted one time only. The ten largest clones add up to under 8% of the sample. Sequencing was performed on PBMCs. The receptors come from a woman in her fifties or sixties in good health and CMV-seropositive.

The chain employs TRBV5-6 and TRBJ1-3; D ambiguous. V shed 3 bases and J shed 0 bases, with 7 bases lying between them. This CDR3 region has 14 residues. Germline CDR1 SGHDT, CDR2 YYEEEE. CDR3 residues: CASSYGSSGNTIYF. The CDR3 DNA follows: TGTGCCAGCAGCTACGGGTCCTCTGGAAACACCATATATTTT.

The rearrangement joins TRBV5-4 to TRBJ1-2, with 8 positions matching TRBD1. Germline V gives CDR1 SGHNT, CDR2 YYREEE (reference sequence). The CDR3 spans 13 residues. Trimming took 0 bases from V and 8 from J; bases not matched to a gene: 3. The CDR3 is CASSLVQGEGYTF. CDR3 nucleotides: TGTGCCAGCAGCTTGGTACAGGGGGAAGGCTACACCTTC.

V and J are TRBV4-2 and TRBJ2-1, with 7 bases aligning to TRBD2. The CDR3 covers 19 residues. Trimming at V came to 0 bases and at J to 3 bases, leaving 14 bases not matched to a gene. CDR1 and CDR2 from the germline V gene are LGHNA and YNFKEQ. Written as DNA, the CDR3 is TGTGCCAGCAGCCAAGAGGTGGTCGTTAGCGGGCGAAACTACAATGAGCAGTTCTTC. This translates into CASSQEVVVSGRNYNEQFF.

This chain joins TRBV7-2 and TRBJ2-7; TRBD2 matches at 13 bases. J gave up 5 bases and V 5 bases, and 9 bases lay outside the gene matches. CDR1 SGHTA and CDR2 FQGNSA come from the germline V gene. The CDR3 spans 16 residues. CDR3 amino acids: CASSRTSGGAVNEQYF. In nucleotides, the CDR3 is TGTGCCAGCAGCCGAACTAGCGGGGGGGCCGTAAACGAGCAGTACTTC.

The rearrangement links TRBV10-2 to TRBJ2-7; D uncertain. CDR1 and CDR2 (germline): WSHSY, SAAADI. The CDR3 runs 13 residues. The V gene lost 0 bases and the J gene lost 1 base, with 4 bases spanning the gap. The CDR3 loop is CASSESESYEQYF. For the CDR3, the DNA is TGCGCCAGCAGTGAGTCGGAGTCCTACGAGCAGTACTTC.

This sequence joins TRBV27 and TRBJ2-2, with a weak D call TRBD2 (6 bases). Germline CDR1 reads MNHEY; CDR2 reads SMNVEV (reference sequence). V lost 3 bases and J lost 2, with 10 bases in between. The CDR3 covers 15 residues. CDR3 in amino acids: CASSFNGGNTGELFF. CDR3 DNA sequence: TGTGCCAGCAGTTTTAACGGGGGAAACACCGGGGAGCTGTTTTTT.

V usage is TRBV5-1 and J usage is TRBJ2-7; D uncertain. Germline V lookup: CDR1 SGHRS, CDR2 YFSETQ. Trimming removed 4 bases at V and 1 base at J, with 12 bases between. The CDR3 length is 14 residues. The CDR3 loop is CASSPQSVSYEQYF. CDR3 nucleotides: TGCGCCAGCAGCCCGCAGTCAGTATCCTACGAGCAGTACTTC.

The chain recombines TRBV6-1 with TRBJ2-2; 11 bases map to TRBD1. The CDR3 runs to 14 residues. The V gene end was trimmed by 6 bases and the J gene end by 3 bases; junction bases not matched to a gene: 0. Germline CDR1 and CDR2: MNHNS and SASEGT. The chain's CDR3 is CASRGQGDTGELFF. CDR3 DNA sequence: TGTGCCAGCAGGGGACAGGGGGACACCGGGGAGCTGTTTTTT.

This chain connects TRBV27 to TRBJ1-5, with a weak D call TRBD1 (5 bases). CDR1 is MNHEY and CDR2 is SMNVEV in the germline V gene (reference sequence). Trimming removed 2 bases from V and 2 bases from J, with 19 bases in between. The CDR3 consists of 18 residues. The DNA for the CDR3 is TGTGCCAGCAGTTTAAGGGGAAGACCGCTCTCAGGCAATCAGCCCCAGCATTTT. This encodes CASSLRGRPLSGNQPQHF.

Points on this clone: Mismatch with germline at one junction end may stem from a read error. The V call is TRBV6-6, the J call TRBJ1-4, with 7 positions matching TRBD1. This CDR3 comprises 13 residues. Germline V gives CDR1 MNHNY, CDR2 SVGAGI (reference sequence). CDR3 nucleotides: TGTGCCAGCAGTTACTCCCCCGACAGGGAACGGGGCTTT. Its translation is CASSYSPDRERGF.

The chain links TRBV5-1 to TRBJ1-4; 9 positions match TRBD1. The CDR3 has 15 residues. Looked up from germline, CDR1 is SGHRS and CDR2 is YFSETQ. V was clipped by 3 bases and J by 4 bases; unmatched bases: 4. DNA of the CDR3: TGCGCCAGCAGCTCCGGGACAGGGTATAATGAAAAACTGTTTTTT. Translating it yields CASSSGTGYNEKLFF.